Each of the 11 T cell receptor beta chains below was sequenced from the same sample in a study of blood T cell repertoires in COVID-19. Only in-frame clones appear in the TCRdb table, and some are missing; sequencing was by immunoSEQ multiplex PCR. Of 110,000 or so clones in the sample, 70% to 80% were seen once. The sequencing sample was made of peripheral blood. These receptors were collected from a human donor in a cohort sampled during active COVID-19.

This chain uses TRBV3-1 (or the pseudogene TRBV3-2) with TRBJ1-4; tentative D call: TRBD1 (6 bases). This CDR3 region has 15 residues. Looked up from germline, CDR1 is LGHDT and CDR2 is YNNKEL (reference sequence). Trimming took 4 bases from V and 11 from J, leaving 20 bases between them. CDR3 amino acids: CASSPGGARGGKLFF. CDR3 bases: TGTGCCAGCAGCCCCGGGGGGGCTCGGGGGGGTAAACTGTTTTTT.

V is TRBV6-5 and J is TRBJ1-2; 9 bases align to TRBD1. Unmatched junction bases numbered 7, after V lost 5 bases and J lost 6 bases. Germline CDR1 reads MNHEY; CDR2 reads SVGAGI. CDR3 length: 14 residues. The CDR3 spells CASSRTGEVNGYTF. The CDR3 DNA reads TGTGCCAGCAGTCGGACAGGGGAAGTGAATGGCTACACCTTC.

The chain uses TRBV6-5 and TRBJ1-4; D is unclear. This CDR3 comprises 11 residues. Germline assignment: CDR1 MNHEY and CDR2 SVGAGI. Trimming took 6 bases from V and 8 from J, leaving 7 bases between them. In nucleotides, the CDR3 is TGTGCCAGCAGACAAGTGGAAAAACTGTTTTTT. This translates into CASRQVEKLFF.

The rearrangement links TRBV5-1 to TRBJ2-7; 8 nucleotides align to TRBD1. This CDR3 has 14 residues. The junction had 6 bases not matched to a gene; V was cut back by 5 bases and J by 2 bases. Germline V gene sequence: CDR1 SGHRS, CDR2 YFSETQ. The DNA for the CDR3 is TGCGCCAGCAGGGATACAGGGGGAACCTACGAGCAGTACTTC. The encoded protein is CASRDTGGTYEQYF.

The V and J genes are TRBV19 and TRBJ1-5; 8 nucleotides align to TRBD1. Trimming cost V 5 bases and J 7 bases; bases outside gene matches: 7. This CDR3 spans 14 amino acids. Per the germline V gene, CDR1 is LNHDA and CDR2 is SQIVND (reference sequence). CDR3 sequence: CASSPDRGGQPQHF. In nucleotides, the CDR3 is TGTGCCAGTAGTCCAGACAGGGGCGGACAGCCCCAGCATTTT.

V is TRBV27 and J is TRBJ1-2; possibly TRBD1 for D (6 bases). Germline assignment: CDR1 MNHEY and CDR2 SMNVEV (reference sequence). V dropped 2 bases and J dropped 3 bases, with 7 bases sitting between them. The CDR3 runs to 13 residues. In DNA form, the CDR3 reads TGTGCCAGCAGTTTAGGACAGTACTATGGCTACACCTTC. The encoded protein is CASSLGQYYGYTF.

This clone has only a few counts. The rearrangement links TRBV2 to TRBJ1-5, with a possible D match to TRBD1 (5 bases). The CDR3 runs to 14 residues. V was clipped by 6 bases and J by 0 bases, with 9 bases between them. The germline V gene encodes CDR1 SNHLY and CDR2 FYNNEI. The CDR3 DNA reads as TGTGCCAGCAGCCAGGGAAATAGCAATCAGCCCCAGCATTTT. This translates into CASSQGNSNQPQHF.

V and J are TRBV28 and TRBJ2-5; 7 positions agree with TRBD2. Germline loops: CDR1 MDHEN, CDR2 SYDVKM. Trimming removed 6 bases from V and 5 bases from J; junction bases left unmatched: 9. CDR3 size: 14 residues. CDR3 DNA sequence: TGTGCCAGCAGGTGGGAGGGCCAATGGGAGACCCAGTACTTC. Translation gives CASRWEGQWETQYF.

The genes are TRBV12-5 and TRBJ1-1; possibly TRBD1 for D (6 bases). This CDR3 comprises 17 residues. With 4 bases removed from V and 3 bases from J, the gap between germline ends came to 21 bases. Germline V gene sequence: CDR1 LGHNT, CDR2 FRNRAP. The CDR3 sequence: CASGWEGFQGSDTEAFF. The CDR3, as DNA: TGTGCTAGTGGTTGGGAGGGATTTCAGGGGAGCGACACTGAAGCTTTCTTT.

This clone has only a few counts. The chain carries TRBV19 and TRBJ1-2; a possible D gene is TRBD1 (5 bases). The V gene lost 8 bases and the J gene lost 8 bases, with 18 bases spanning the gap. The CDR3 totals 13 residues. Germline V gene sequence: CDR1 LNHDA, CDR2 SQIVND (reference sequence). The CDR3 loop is CASRGDPNAGYTF. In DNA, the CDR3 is TGTGCCAGTCGGGGGGACCCCAATGCGGGCTACACCTTC.

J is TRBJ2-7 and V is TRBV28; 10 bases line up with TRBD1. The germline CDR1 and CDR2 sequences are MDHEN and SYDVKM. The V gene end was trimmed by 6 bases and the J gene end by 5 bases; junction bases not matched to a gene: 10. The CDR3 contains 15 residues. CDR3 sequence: CASSERQGAVDEQYF. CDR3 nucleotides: TGTGCCAGCAGCGAGAGACAGGGGGCCGTCGACGAGCAGTACTTC.